The 20 T cell receptor beta chains presented below share a single source sample, sequenced in a study of cytomegalovirus exposure and HLA in healthy donors (dated by TCRdb to the late 2010s). The method behind the library was the immunoSEQ multiplex PCR assay. The multiplex PCR relied on a mix of 60 forward primers for TCR Vbeta segments and 13 reverse primers for TCR Jbeta segments. TCRdb limited this immuneACCESS table to in-frame rearrangements with V and J called. A share of clones is missing; checked studies link under half to unresolved V genes, and the rest is unexplained. This sample has approximately 170,000 clones in its table, and roughly 84% of those were observed once. The ten most abundant clones make up approximately 1.2% of the sample. The sequenced sample was PBMCs. The source is a boy between 2 and 15 years old in good health and CMV-seronegative.

This sequence joins TRBV6-5 and TRBJ2-7, with TRBD2 matching 11 bases. This CDR3 has 16 amino acids. The germline V gene encodes CDR1 MNHEY and CDR2 SVGAGI. V dropped 0 bases and J dropped 3; count of bases not matched to a gene: 4. This CDR3 reads CASSYSGTSGYYEQYF. The DNA of the CDR3 is TGTGCCAGCAGTTACTCCGGGACTAGCGGATACTACGAGCAGTACTTC.

This clone was observed a handful of times. The rearrangement joins TRBV4-1 to TRBJ2-7, with D possibly being TRBD1 (5 bases). This CDR3 has 13 residues. Trimming shortened V by 0 bases and J by 9 bases, and 12 bases separated the two germline ends. CDR1 is MGHRA and CDR2 is YSYEKL in the germline V gene. CDR3 DNA sequence: TGCGCCAGCAGCCAAGAGCCAGGGAAGGGGCAGTACTTC. It yields the protein CASSQEPGKGQYF.

V gene TRBV7-9 combines with J gene TRBJ1-2; 10 positions agree with TRBD1. CDR1 and CDR2 from the germline V gene are SEHNR and FQNEAQ (reference sequence). This CDR3 spans 15 amino acids. V shed 5 bases and J 8 bases; nucleotides not matched to a gene: 11. CDR3 region: CASSLVGQGSVGYTF. Here the CDR3 DNA reads TGTGCCAGCAGCCTCGTGGGACAGGGGAGCGTAGGCTACACCTTC.

V is TRBV5-6 and J is TRBJ2-7; TRBD1 matches at 7 bases. With 2 bases clipped from V and 2 bases from J, the junction kept 7 bases outside the gene matches. The CDR3 totals 15 residues. The germline CDR1 and CDR2 sequences are SGHDT and YYEEEE. CDR3 loop: CASSFLGQDTYEQYV. The CDR3 DNA is TGTGCCAGCAGCTTTCTAGGACAGGACACCTACGAGCAGTACGTC.

The chain carries TRBV30 and TRBJ1-6, with TRBD1 matching 8 bases. The germline CDR1 and CDR2 sequences are GTSNPN and SVGIG (reference sequence). V shed 7 bases and J 3 bases; nucleotides not matched to a gene: 11. CDR3 length: 16 amino acids. The CDR3, as DNA: TGTGCCTACCTCAGGGGGCGGCGGTTCTATAATTCACCCCTCCACTTT. It translates to CAYLRGRRFYNSPLHF.

The V call is TRBV12-5, the J call TRBJ2-5; a weak D match, TRBD2 (6 bases). The CDR3 has 13 amino acids. Trimming removed 3 bases at V and 3 bases at J, with 8 bases between. The germline CDR1 and CDR2 sequences are LGHNT and FRNRAP. CDR3 sequence: CASGFGGKETQYF. Here the CDR3 DNA reads TGTGCTAGTGGTTTCGGGGGAAAAGAGACCCAGTACTTC.

The chain couples TRBV30 to TRBJ1-5; 8 bases line up with TRBD1. This CDR3 is 15 amino acids long. J gave up 3 bases and V 3 bases, and 7 bases lay outside the gene matches. Germline V lookup: CDR1 GTSNPN, CDR2 SVGIG (reference sequence). CDR3 sequence reads: CAWSGGTGLNQPQHF. DNA for the CDR3: TGTGCCTGGAGCGGAGGGACAGGCCTCAATCAGCCCCAGCATTTT.

About this clone itself: A read error may account for a junction end that differs from germline. This chain uses TRBV7-7 with TRBJ2-5, with TRBD1 as a possible D gene (6 bases). Germline-derived CDR1 and CDR2 are SSHAT and FNYEAQ (reference sequence). The CDR3 runs 13 residues. The CDR3 loop reads CASSPRGGETQYF. The CDR3 DNA is TGTGCTAGCAGCCCCAGGGGCGGGGAGACCCAGTACTTC.

The chain combines TRBV6-1 with TRBJ1-1; the D is unclear. The CDR3 loop spans 13 amino acids. V lost 5 bases to trimming and J lost 1 base, with 8 bases between them. CDR1 is MNHNS and CDR2 is SASEGT in the germline V gene. The CDR3 is CASSNPGNTEAFF. CDR3 nucleotide sequence: TGTGCCAGCAGTAACCCAGGGAACACTGAAGCTTTCTTT.

As for this clone: A junction end diverges from the germline sequence, so it may reflect a read error. The rearrangement joins TRBV6-6 to TRBJ1-2; 7 bases agree with TRBD1. In germline, CDR1 is MNHNY, CDR2 SVGAGI (reference sequence). This CDR3 has 13 amino acids. The CDR3, as DNA: TGTGCCAGCAGTACCCAGGGGGAGGATGGCTACGCCTTC. It yields the protein CASSTQGEDGYAF.

The genes are TRBV6-1 and TRBJ2-5; possibly TRBD1 for D (5 bases). From germline, CDR1 is MNHNS and CDR2 SASEGT. CDR3 length: 12 residues. Trimming pared 6 bases from V and 5 bases from J, leaving 10 bases between. The CDR3 loop is CASSPRVETQYF. For the CDR3, the DNA is TGTGCCAGCAGCCCCAGGGTGGAGACCCAGTACTTC.

The rearrangement uses TRBV2 and TRBJ2-5, with D unresolved. V shed 6 bases and J shed 3 bases, with 11 bases lying between them. The CDR3 sequence is 13 residues long. The V gene's germline CDR1 is SNHLY and CDR2 FYNNEI. The CDR3 protein is CASRGRHKETQYF. In DNA form, the CDR3 reads TGTGCCAGCAGAGGCAGACACAAAGAGACCCAGTACTTC.

The rearrangement joins TRBV30 to TRBJ1-2, with D possibly TRBD1 on 6 matching bases. Trimming removed 3 bases at V and 0 bases at J, with 11 bases between. Per germline, CDR1 GTSNPN and CDR2 SVGIG (reference sequence). This CDR3 region has 14 residues. This chain's CDR3 is CAWSRGGANYGYTF. In nucleotides, the CDR3 is TGTGCCTGGAGCCGAGGGGGTGCTAACTATGGCTACACCTTC.

V usage is TRBV11-1 and J usage is TRBJ2-2; D unclear. V was cut by 2 bases and J by 0 bases, with 16 bases left in between. Germline assignment: CDR1 SGHAT and CDR2 FQDESV (reference sequence). The CDR3 spans 18 residues. Here the CDR3 reads CASSLFPTPTSNTGELFF. The CDR3 region has the DNA TGTGCCAGCAGCTTATTCCCAACACCGACTTCGAACACCGGGGAGCTGTTTTTT.

Note on this clone: Other DNA sequences of this sample code for an identical CDR3. The chain uses TRBV20-1 and TRBJ2-5; maybe TRBD2 (5 bases). The CDR3 is made up of 11 amino acids. V was pared by 2 bases and J by 5 bases, with 6 bases between. The germline CDR1 and CDR2 sequences are DFQATT and SNEGSKA (reference sequence). This CDR3 reads CSARSGETQYF. Here the CDR3 DNA reads TGCAGTGCTAGATCGGGGGAGACCCAGTACTTC.

The CDR3 is CATSRSVGNSGRGNYEQYF. The CDR3 DNA reads TGTGCCACCAGCAGATCCGTGGGTAATAGCGGGAGAGGGAACTACGAGCAGTACTTC. The chain employs TRBV15 and TRBJ2-7; 9 bases agree with TRBD2. This CDR3 comprises 19 residues. The germline CDR1 and CDR2 sequences are LNHNV and YYDKDF (reference sequence). The V gene end was trimmed by 2 bases and the J gene end by 3 bases; junction bases not matched to a gene: 17.

This sequence joins TRBV7-8 and TRBJ1-3; TRBD1 matches 12 bases. The CDR3 runs to 15 residues. The V segment lost 3 bases and the J segment 4 bases; nucleotides outside the gene matches: 1. The V gene's germline CDR1 is SGHVS and CDR2 FQNEAQ. Here the CDR3 DNA reads TGTGCCAGCAGCTTGGGACAGGGGGCGGGAAACACCATATATTTT. As protein: CASSLGQGAGNTIYF.

CDR3: CASSFGLAGTGEQFF. The CDR3 region has the DNA TGTGCCAGCAGCTTCGGACTAGCGGGAACCGGCGAGCAGTTCTTC. The rearrangement links TRBV7-2 to TRBJ2-1; 12 bases match TRBD2. Germline CDR1 is SGHTA and CDR2 is FQGNSA. The CDR3 is 15 amino acids. With V trimmed by 3 bases and J by 10 bases, 7 bases remained unmatched.

The rearrangement links TRBV7-2 to TRBJ2-3; 7 bases map to TRBD2. The germline gives CDR1 SGHTA, CDR2 FQGNSA. The CDR3 length is 15 residues. The junction had 8 bases not matched to a gene; V was cut back by 4 bases and J by 4 bases. DNA of the CDR3: TGTGCCAGCAGCTCCACGAGCGGGATCTCAGATACGCAGTATTTT. It translates to CASSSTSGISDTQYF.

The chain combines TRBV7-9 with TRBJ1-3; D possibly corresponds to TRBD1 (6 bases). Germline CDR1 and CDR2: SEHNR and FQNEAQ (reference sequence). The CDR3 loop spans 16 amino acids. Trimming took 0 bases from V and 5 from J, leaving 14 bases between them. The CDR3 sequence: CASSLATPGARNTIYF. As DNA, the CDR3 is TGTGCCAGCAGCTTAGCAACGCCAGGGGCACGAAACACCATATATTTT.